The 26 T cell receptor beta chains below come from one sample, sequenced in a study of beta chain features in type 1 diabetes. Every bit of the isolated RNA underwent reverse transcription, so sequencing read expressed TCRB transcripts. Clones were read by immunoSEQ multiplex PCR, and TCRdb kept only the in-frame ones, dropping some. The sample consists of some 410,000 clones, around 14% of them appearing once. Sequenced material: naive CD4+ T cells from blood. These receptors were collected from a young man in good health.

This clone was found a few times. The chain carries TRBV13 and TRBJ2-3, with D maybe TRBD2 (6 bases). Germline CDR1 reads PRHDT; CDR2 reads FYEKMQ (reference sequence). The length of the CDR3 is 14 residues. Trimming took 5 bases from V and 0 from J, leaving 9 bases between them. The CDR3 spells CASSPGTSTDTQYF. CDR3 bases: TGTGCCAGCAGCCCCGGGACTAGCACAGATACGCAGTATTTT.

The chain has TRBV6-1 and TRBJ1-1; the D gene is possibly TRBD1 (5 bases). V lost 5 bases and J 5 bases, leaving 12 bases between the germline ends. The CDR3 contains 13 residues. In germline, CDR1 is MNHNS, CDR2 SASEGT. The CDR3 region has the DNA TGTGCCAGCAGTAACATTAGGGGAACTGAAGCTTTCTTT. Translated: CASSNIRGTEAFF.

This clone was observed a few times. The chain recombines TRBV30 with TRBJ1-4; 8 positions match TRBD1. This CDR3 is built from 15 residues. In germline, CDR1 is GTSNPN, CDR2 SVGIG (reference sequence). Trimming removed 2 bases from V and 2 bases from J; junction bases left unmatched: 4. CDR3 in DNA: TGTGCCTGGAGTATTGCAGGGGGCACTAATGAAAAACTGTTTTTT. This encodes CAWSIAGGTNEKLFF.

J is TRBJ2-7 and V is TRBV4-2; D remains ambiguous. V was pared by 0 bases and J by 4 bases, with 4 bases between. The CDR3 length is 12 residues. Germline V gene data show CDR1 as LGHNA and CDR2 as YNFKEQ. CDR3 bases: TGTGCCAGCAGCCAAGATCAGTACGAGCAGTACTTC. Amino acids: CASSQDQYEQYF.

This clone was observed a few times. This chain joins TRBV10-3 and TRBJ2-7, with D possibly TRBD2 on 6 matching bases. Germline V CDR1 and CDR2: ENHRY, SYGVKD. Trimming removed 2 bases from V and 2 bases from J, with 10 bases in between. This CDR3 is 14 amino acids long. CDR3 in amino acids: CAISEEWRAYEQYV. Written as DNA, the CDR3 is TGTGCCATCAGTGAGGAGTGGAGGGCCTACGAGCAGTACGTC.

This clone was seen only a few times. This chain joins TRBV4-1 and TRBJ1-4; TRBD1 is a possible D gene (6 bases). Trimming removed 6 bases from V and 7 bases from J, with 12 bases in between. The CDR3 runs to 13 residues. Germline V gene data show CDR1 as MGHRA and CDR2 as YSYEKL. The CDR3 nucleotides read TGCGCCAGCAGGCGGACAGCCGTTGAAAAACTGTTTTTT. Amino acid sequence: CASRRTAVEKLFF.

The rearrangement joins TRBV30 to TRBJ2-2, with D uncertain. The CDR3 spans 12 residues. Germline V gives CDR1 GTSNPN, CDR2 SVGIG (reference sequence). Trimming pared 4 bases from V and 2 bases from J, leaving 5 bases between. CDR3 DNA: TGTGCCTGGAAACAAAACACCGGGGAGCTGTTTTTT. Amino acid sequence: CAWKQNTGELFF.

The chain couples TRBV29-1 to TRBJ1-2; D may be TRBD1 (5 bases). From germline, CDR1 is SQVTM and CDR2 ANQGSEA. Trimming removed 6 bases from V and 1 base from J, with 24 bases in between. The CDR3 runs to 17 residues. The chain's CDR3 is CSVGREGVPGNNYGYTF. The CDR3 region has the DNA TGCAGCGTAGGCAGGGAAGGCGTACCGGGAAATAACTATGGCTACACCTTC.

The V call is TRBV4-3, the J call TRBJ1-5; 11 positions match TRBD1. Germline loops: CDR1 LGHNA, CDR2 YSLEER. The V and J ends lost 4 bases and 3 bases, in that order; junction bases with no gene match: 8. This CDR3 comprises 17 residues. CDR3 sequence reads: CASSLERTGGSNQPQHF. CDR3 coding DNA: TGCGCCAGCAGCCTAGAGAGGACAGGGGGCTCCAATCAGCCCCAGCATTTT.

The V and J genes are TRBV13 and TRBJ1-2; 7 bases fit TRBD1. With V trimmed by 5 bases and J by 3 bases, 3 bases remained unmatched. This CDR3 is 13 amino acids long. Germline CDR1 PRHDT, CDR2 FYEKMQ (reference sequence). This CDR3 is CASSQQGYYGYTF. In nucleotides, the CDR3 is TGTGCCAGCAGCCAACAGGGGTACTATGGCTACACCTTC.

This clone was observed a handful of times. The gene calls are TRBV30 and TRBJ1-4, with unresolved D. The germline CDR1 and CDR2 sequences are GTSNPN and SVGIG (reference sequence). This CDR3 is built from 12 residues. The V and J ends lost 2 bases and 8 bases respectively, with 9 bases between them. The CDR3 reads CAWSTRNEKLFF. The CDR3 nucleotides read TGTGCCTGGAGTACCCGCAACGAAAAACTGTTTTTT.

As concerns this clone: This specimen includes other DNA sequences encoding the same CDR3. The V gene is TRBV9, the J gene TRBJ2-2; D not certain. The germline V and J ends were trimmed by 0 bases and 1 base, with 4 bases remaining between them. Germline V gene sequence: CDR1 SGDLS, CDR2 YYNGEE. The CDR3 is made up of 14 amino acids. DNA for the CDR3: TGTGCCAGCAGCGTAGCCGGGAACACCGGGGAGCTGTTTTTT. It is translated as CASSVAGNTGELFF.

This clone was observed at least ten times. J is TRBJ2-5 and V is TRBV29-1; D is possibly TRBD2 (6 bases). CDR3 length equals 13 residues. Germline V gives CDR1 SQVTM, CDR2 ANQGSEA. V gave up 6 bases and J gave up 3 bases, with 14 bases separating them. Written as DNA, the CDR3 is TGCAGCGTGCGGGATTCGGGAAAAGAGACCCAGTACTTC. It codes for CSVRDSGKETQYF.

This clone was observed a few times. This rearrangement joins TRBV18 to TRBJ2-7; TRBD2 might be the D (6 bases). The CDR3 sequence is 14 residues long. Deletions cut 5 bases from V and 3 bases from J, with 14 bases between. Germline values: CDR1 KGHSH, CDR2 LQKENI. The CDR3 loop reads CASSGAGTNYEQYF. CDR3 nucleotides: TGTGCCAGCTCAGGAGCGGGTACTAACTACGAGCAGTACTTC.

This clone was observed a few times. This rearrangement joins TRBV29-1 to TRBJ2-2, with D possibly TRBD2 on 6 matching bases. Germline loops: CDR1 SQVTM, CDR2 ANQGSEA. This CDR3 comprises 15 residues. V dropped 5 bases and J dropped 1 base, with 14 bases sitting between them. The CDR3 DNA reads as TGCAGCGTTAAAGTTGGGACTTTGAACACCGGGGAGCTGTTTTTT. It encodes CSVKVGTLNTGELFF.

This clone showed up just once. This chain's CDR3 is CASSLLAGGPNEQFF. The CDR3 DNA sequence: TGTGCCAGCAGCTTACTAGCGGGGGGGCCTAATGAGCAGTTCTTC. V is TRBV11-2 and J is TRBJ2-1; 12 nucleotides agree with TRBD2. The germline CDR1 and CDR2 sequences are SGHAT and FQNNGV. The V and J ends lost 2 bases and 7 bases, in that order; junction bases with no gene match: 3. The CDR3 has 15 residues.

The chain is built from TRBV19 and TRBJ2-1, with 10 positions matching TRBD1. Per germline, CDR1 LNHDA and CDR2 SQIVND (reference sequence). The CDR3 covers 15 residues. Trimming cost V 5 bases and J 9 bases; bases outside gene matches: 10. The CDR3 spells CASSAAGTGAREQFF. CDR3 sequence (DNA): TGTGCCAGTAGTGCCGCCGGGACAGGGGCCCGTGAGCAGTTCTTC.

CDR3 sequence (DNA): TGTGCCAGCAGCGATGACAGGGGTCTCTACGAGCAGTACTTC. Translation gives CASSDDRGLYEQYF. The chain recombines TRBV5-4 with TRBJ2-7, with 8 bases identical to TRBD1. This CDR3 spans 14 amino acids. Trimming took 4 bases from V and 3 from J; bases not matched to a gene: 6. The germline V gene encodes CDR1 SGHNT and CDR2 YYREEE (reference sequence). Full variable domain (rest looked up from reference TRBV5-4 and TRBJ2-7): ETGVTQSPTHLIKTRGQQVTLRCSSQSGHNTVSWYQQALGQGPQFIFQYYREEENGRGNFPPRFSGLQFPNYSSELNVNALELDDSALYLCASSDDRGLYEQYFGPGTRLTVT.

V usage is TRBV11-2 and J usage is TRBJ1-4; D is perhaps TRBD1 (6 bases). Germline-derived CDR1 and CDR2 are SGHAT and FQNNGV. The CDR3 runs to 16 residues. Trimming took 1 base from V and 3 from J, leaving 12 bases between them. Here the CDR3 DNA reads TGTGCCAGCAGCTTAGGCACAGGGAGGTCTAATGAAAAACTGTTTTTT. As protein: CASSLGTGRSNEKLFF.

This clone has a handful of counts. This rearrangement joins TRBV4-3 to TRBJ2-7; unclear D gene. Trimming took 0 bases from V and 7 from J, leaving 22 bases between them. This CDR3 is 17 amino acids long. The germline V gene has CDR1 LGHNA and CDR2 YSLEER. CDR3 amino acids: CASSQDVQNAAGREQYF. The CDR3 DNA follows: TGCGCCAGCAGCCAAGATGTCCAGAACGCCGCCGGTAGGGAGCAGTACTTC.

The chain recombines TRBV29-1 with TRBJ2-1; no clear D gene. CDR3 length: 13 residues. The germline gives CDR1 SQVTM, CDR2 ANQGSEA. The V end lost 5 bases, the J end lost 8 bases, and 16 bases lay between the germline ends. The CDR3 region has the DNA TGCAGCGTTCGTCACCGAGGTAGAGATGAGCAGTTCTTC. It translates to CSVRHRGRDEQFF.

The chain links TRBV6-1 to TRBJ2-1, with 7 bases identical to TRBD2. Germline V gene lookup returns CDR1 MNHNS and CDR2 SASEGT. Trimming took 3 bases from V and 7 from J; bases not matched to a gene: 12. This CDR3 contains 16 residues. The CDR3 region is CASSDLLGLVRNEQFF. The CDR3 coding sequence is TGTGCCAGCAGTGATCTTCTCGGACTAGTCAGGAATGAGCAGTTCTTC.

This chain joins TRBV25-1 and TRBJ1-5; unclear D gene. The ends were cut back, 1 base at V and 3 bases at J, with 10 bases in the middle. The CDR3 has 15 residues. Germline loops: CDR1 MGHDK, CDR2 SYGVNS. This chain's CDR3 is CASSESLGTNQPQHF. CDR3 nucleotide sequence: TGTGCCAGCAGTGAATCGCTGGGAACCAATCAGCCCCAGCATTTT.

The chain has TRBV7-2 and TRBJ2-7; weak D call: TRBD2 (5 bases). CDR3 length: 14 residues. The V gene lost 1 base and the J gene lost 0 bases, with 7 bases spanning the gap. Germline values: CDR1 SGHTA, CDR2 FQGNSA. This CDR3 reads CASSLDRGSYEQYF. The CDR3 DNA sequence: TGTGCCAGCAGCTTAGACCGGGGCTCCTACGAGCAGTACTTC.

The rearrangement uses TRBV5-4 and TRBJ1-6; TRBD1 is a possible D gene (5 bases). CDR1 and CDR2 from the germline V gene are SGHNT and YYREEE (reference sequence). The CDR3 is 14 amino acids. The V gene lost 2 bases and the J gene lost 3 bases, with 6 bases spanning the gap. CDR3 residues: CASSFDSYNSPLHF. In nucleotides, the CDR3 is TGTGCCAGCAGCTTTGACAGCTATAATTCACCCCTCCACTTT.

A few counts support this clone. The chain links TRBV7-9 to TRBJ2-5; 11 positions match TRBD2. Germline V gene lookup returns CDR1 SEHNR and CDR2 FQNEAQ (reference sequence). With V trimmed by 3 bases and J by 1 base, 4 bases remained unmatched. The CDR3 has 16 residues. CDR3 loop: CASSLSSGGFQETQYF. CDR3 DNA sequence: TGTGCCAGCAGCTTGTCTAGCGGGGGGTTCCAAGAGACCCAGTACTTC. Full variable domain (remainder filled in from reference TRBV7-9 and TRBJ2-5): DTGVSQNPRHKITKRGQNVTFRCDPISEHNRLYWYRQTLGQGPEFLTYFQNEAQLEKSRLLSDRFSAERPKGSFSTLEIQRTEQGDSAMYLCASSLSSGGFQETQYFGPGTRLLVL.